The rows below give T cell receptor beta chains drawn from one sample of a study of blood T cell repertoires in COVID-19. Data came from immunoSEQ multiplex PCR; TCRdb stores just in-frame clones and leaves some out. The repertoire holds fewer than 70,000 clones, 80% to 95% seen once, with about 9.7% in the top ten. What was sequenced was peripheral blood. These receptors were taken from a woman of 80 years or more with active COVID-19. Both conserved end residues are part of each CDR3. The D gene is left open where the match is weak. Some rows have no size entry. The others give once, few or many, or a class for an expanded clone.

size: -; V: TRBV6-5; D: TRBD1; J: TRBJ2-1; DNA: TGTGCCAGCAAAAGGGGACAGGGTGGATCGGATGAGCAGTTCTTC; CDR3: CASKRGQGGSDEQFF
size: -; V: TRBV5-1; D: TRBD1; J: TRBJ1-6; DNA: TGCGCCAGCAGCTTGGGGGGACAGGGCGCACCCCTCCACTTT; CDR3: CASSLGGQGAPLHF
size: -; V: TRBV24-1; D: TRBD1; J: TRBJ2-2; DNA: TGTGCCACCAGTGATTCCGGGACAGGGAACACCGGGGAGCTGTTTTTT; CDR3: CATSDSGTGNTGELFF
size: -; V: TRBV28; D: -; J: TRBJ1-2; DNA: TGTGCCAGCAGTTCCGGGTCTCTTCTTTATGGCTACACCTTC; CDR3: CASSSGSLLYGYTF
size: few; V: TRBV4-2; D: -; J: TRBJ2-1; DNA: TGTGCCAGCAGCCAAGAGTTATACGGGGAGGCCTCCTACAATGAGCAGTTCTTC; CDR3: CASSQELYGEASYNEQFF
size: -; V: TRBV14; D: -; J: TRBJ2-3; DNA: TGTGCCAGCAGCCAAGTCCAGGGGACAGATACGCAGTATTTT; CDR3: CASSQVQGTDTQYF
size: once; V: TRBV19; D: -; J: TRBJ2-2; DNA: TGTGCCAGTAGTAAATCAGAGGCGGCCGGGGAGCTGTTTTTT; CDR3: CASSKSEAAGELFF
size: -; V: TRBV28; D: TRBD1; J: TRBJ2-1; DNA: TGTGCCAGCAACACAGGGGCCTCCTACAATGAGCAGTTCTTC; CDR3: CASNTGASYNEQFF
size: -; V: TRBV6-1; D: -; J: TRBJ2-1; DNA: TGTGCCAGCAGTGACTCACGGGGAGCTGAGCAGTTCTTC; CDR3: CASSDSRGAEQFF
size: once; V: TRBV10-1; D: -; J: TRBJ2-1; DNA: TGCGCCAGCAGTGAGCAGGTGGCGCTTAACAATGAGCAGTTCTTC; CDR3: CASSEQVALNNEQFF
size: -; V: TRBV5-1; D: -; J: TRBJ2-2; DNA: TGCGCCAGCAGCCGGGACATCGACACCGGGGAGCTGTTTTTT; CDR3: CASSRDIDTGELFF
size: -; V: TRBV3-1/TRBV3-2; D: TRBD1; J: TRBJ1-1; DNA: TGTGCCAGCAGCCGAACCGGGACAGGGAACACTGAAGCTTTCTTT; CDR3: CASSRTGTGNTEAFF
size: -; V: TRBV7-2; D: TRBD2; J: TRBJ2-3; DNA: TGTGCCAGCAGCCCAACGGGGGGAGTCACAGATACGCAGTATTTT; CDR3: CASSPTGGVTDTQYF
size: few; V: TRBV10-2; D: -; J: TRBJ2-2; DNA: TGCGCCAGCAGTGAGTCGGGACATACCGGGGAGCTGTTTTTT; CDR3: CASSESGHTGELFF
size: once; V: TRBV7-2; D: TRBD1; J: TRBJ2-7; DNA: TGTGCCAGCAGTACAGACAGGGGCCACGAGCAGTACTTC; CDR3: CASSTDRGHEQYF
size: -; V: TRBV18; D: TRBD2; J: TRBJ2-3; DNA: TGTGCCAGCTCACCGCCTAGCGGGAGCACAGATACGCAGTATTTT; CDR3: CASSPPSGSTDTQYF
size: once; V: TRBV15; D: TRBD2; J: TRBJ2-1; DNA: TGTGCCACCAGCAGCATCTCGGGGGGATACAATGAGCAGTTCTTC; CDR3: CATSSISGGYNEQFF
size: -; V: TRBV5-1; D: -; J: TRBJ1-3; DNA: TGCGCCAGCAGCTTGGCTACGGTCCGGGACACCATATATTTT; CDR3: CASSLATVRDTIYF
size: -; V: TRBV5-5; D: -; J: TRBJ1-5; DNA: TGTGCCAGCAGCCGTTCCTTGGCCACCAATCAGCCCCAGCATTTT; CDR3: CASSRSLATNQPQHF
size: -; V: TRBV5-5; D: -; J: TRBJ2-2; DNA: TGTGCCAGCAGCTTGGGTACGGTGAACACCGGGGAGCTGTTTTTT; CDR3: CASSLGTVNTGELFF
size: -; V: TRBV3-1/TRBV3-2; D: -; J: TRBJ1-1; DNA: TGTGCCAGCAGGTCAGGTGGCACTGAAGCTTTCTTT; CDR3: CASRSGGTEAFF
size: -; V: TRBV3-1/TRBV3-2; D: TRBD2; J: TRBJ2-1; DNA: TGTGCCAGCAGCCCAGGACTAGCGGGGGGCAAGCAGTTCTTC; CDR3: CASSPGLAGGKQFF
size: -; V: TRBV10-3; D: TRBD1; J: TRBJ2-3; DNA: TGTGCCATCAGTGAAGGGACAGGGGGCCCAGATACGCAGTATTTT; CDR3: CAISEGTGGPDTQYF